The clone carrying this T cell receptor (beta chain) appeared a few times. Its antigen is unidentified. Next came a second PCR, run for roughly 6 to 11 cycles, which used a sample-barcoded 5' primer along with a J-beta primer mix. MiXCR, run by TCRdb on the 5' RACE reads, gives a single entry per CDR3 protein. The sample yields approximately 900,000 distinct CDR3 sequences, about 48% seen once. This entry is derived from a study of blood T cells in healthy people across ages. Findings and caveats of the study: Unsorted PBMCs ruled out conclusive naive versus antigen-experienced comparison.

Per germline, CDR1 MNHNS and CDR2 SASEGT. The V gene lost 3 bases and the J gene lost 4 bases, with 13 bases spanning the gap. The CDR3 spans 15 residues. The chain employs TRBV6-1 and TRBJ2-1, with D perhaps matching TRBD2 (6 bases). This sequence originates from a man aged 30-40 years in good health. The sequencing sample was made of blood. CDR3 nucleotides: TGTGCCAGCAGTGAGGAGGGGTCTATGTACAATGAGCAGTTCTTC. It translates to CASSEEGSMYNEQFF.